The entry below gives a single T cell receptor beta chain sequence along with its context. The target antigen is unknown. Assay: immunoSEQ multiplex PCR; the TCRdb copy retains only in-frame clones and omits some. This sample has 60,000 to 85,000 clones, with approximately 96% found just once. The data belong to a study of cytomegalovirus exposure and HLA in healthy donors. General observations from the study: In vitro, three CMV-associated chains proved specific for CMV antigens. According to reports, the classifier identified cytomegalovirus status with high specificity and sensitivity.

V was pared by 5 bases and J by 6 bases, with 8 bases between. Germline assignment: CDR1 MNHNS and CDR2 SASEGT. The CDR3 contains 11 residues. What was sequenced was PBMCs. This sequence originates from a woman aged 18-35 years in good health and CMV-seropositive. The chain joins TRBV6-1 to TRBJ2-7; the D gene is possibly TRBD2 (5 bases). The CDR3 DNA is TGTGCCAGCAGTCCTGGAGGCGAGCAGTACTTC. It yields the protein CASSPGGEQYF.